Given below is one TCR beta chain in context. This sample is drawn from a study of blood T cell repertoires in COVID-19. The wider study: COVID-19 samples, acute and convalescent, were from the United States, Italy and Spain. Sample material is recorded as cDNA or gDNA derived from T cells, B-cell-depleted T cells, or PBMCs.

Original processing methods: Reference gene primer amplification yielded estimated nucleated cell counts. Sequenced by immunoSEQ multiplex PCR; TCRdb stores in-frame clones only, minus some. Clone size and the V and J calls come from that table; the DNA yielded D and trimming. The table lists roughly 180,000 clones, approximately 85% of them singletons. The CDR3 consists of 14 residues. V was clipped by 0 bases and J by 13 bases, with 13 bases between them. CDR1 LGHNA and CDR2 YSLEER come from the germline V gene. Sequencing used peripheral blood. The V and J genes are TRBV4-3 and TRBJ2-6; D gene uncertain. The receptor was derived from a man aged 40-49 years who had recovered from COVID-19. The CDR3 region is CASSQDPRVDVLTF. The DNA for the CDR3 is TGCGCCAGCAGCCAAGATCCCCGGGTCGATGTCCTGACTTTC.